The rows below give T cell receptor beta chains drawn from one sample of a study of early T cells in non-severe SARS-CoV-2 infection. TCRdb analysed the 5' RACE reads with MiXCR anew, one entry per CDR3 protein. The table includes 45,000 to 50,000 distinct CDR3 sequences, over 5% detected once. The source material was whole blood. Receptors were obtained from an adult who was a healthcare worker with PCR-confirmed SARS-CoV-2 infection or an uninfected control (not recorded which). The CDR3 runs from the conserved cysteine through the conserved F or W. A D gene is named only where the DNA matches it firmly. Clone size appears in some rows only: once, few, many, or a class for an expanded clone.

V	J	D	size	CDR3	DNA
TRBV27	TRBJ1-6	-	many	CASSLFSLQDRSPLHF	TGTGCCAGCAGTTTATTCTCCCTGCAGGATAGGTCACCCCTCCACTTT
TRBV14	TRBJ2-1	-	many	CASSPRGTGGYLIDEQFF	TGTGCCAGCAGCCCAAGGGGGACGGGAGGCTATCTTATTGATGAGCAGTTCTTC
TRBV5-1	TRBJ2-2	TRBD2	many	CASSPLAGGDTGELFF	TGCGCCAGCAGCCCACTAGCGGGAGGTGACACCGGGGAGCTGTTTTTT
TRBV29-1	TRBJ2-3	-	many	CSVADYLAQYF	TGCAGCGTGGCGGACTATCTAGCGCAGTATTTT
TRBV7-9	TRBJ1-1	TRBD1	many	CASSFLRQGGTEAFF	TGTGCCAGCAGCTTCCTCCGACAGGGGGGCACTGAAGCTTTCTTT
TRBV3-1	TRBJ2-3	-	many	CASSQGTGRTDTQYF	TGTGCCAGCAGCCAAGGGACTGGTCGCACAGATACGCAGTATTTT
TRBV12-2	TRBJ2-1	-	many	CASRCRPQGQNNEQFF	TGTGCAAGTCGCTGCCGTCCCCAGGGGCAGAACAATGAGCAGTTCTTC
TRBV27	TRBJ2-4	-	many	CASSPGFTDPKNIQYF	TGTGCCAGCAGTCCAGGTTTTACGGACCCCAAAAACATTCAGTACTTC
TRBV7-2	TRBJ1-1	-	many	CASSPPVGFRTEAFF	TGTGCCAGCAGCCCCCCTGTGGGATTTAGAACTGAAGCTTTCTTT
TRBV28	TRBJ2-3	-	many	CASRWSRSTDTQYF	TGTGCCAGCAGGTGGAGCAGAAGCACAGATACGCAGTATTTT
TRBV4-1	TRBJ1-2	TRBD1	many	CASRDWTGISGYTF	TGCGCCAGCAGAGACTGGACAGGGATCAGTGGCTACACCTTC
TRBV4-3	TRBJ2-7	-	few	CASSQGIAQGRNEQYF	TGCGCCAGCAGCCAAGGGATCGCACAGGGTAGGAACGAGCAGTACTTC
TRBV3-2	TRBJ1-2	-	many	CASSQEGSRAYGYTF	TGTGCCAGCAGCCAAGAAGGATCAAGGGCCTATGGCTACACCTTC
TRBV19	TRBJ1-3	-	-	CASSILSGNTIYF	TGTGCCAGTAGTATCCTCTCTGGAAACACCATATATTTT
TRBV28	TRBJ2-7	-	many	CASSLWDKTREQYF	TGTGCCAGCAGTTTATGGGATAAAACGAGAGAGCAGTACTTC
TRBV5-1	TRBJ1-1	-	few	CASSLDGAQSEAFF	TGCGCCAGCAGCTTGGATGGGGCTCAGAGTGAAGCTTTTTTT